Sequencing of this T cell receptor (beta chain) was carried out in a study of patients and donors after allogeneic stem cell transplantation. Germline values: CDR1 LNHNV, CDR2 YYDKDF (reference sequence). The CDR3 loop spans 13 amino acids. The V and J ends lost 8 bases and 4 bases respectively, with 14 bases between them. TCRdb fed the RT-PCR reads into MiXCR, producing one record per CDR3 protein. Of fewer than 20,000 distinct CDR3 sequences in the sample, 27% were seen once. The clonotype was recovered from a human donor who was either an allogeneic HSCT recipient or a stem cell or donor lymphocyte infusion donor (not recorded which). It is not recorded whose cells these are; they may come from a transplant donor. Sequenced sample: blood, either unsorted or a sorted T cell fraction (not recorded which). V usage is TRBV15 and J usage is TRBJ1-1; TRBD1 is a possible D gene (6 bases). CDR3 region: CATGRQVVTEAFF. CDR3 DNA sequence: TGTGCCACCGGGCGACAGGTCGTCACTGAAGCTTTCTTT.